This is a list of T cell receptor beta chains from one sample in a study of spatial heterogeneity in lung cancer. TCRdb reanalysed the 5' RACE reads using MiXCR and keeps one entry per CDR3 protein. The table includes fewer than 45,000 distinct CDR3 sequences, about 6.8% detected once. Sequencing used PBMCs, obtained at surgery. The receptors were gathered from a female donor with early-stage non-small cell lung cancer. The CDR3 runs from the conserved cysteine through the conserved F or W. Fields, in order: clone size, V gene, D gene, J gene, CDR3 protein, CDR3 DNA. D genes are given only for firm matches. Expanded clones are given a class, and other clones once, few, many or no size at all.

size: many
V: TRBV7-9
D: .
J: TRBJ2-4
CDR3: CASRPGGAGQNIQYF
DNA: TGTGCCAGCAGACCTGGCGGGGCAGGGCAAAACATTCAGTACTTC

size: few
V: TRBV18
D: .
J: TRBJ2-7
CDR3: CASSPAREQYF
DNA: TGTGCCAGCTCACCGGCCCGCGAGCAGTACTTC

size: many
V: TRBV20-1
D: .
J: TRBJ1-5
CDR3: CSARRLQGHQPQHF
DNA: TGCAGTGCTAGACGCTTACAGGGACATCAGCCCCAGCATTTT

size: many
V: TRBV27
D: .
J: TRBJ1-2
CDR3: CASKPGVEYGYTF
DNA: TGTGCCAGCAAGCCGGGAGTGGAATATGGCTACACCTTC

size: many
V: TRBV5-1
D: TRBD2
J: TRBJ2-7
CDR3: CASSLPGLAGAYEQYF
DNA: TGCGCCAGCAGCCTCCCTGGACTAGCGGGGGCCTACGAGCAGTACTTC

size: .
V: TRBV18
D: TRBD2
J: TRBJ2-3
CDR3: CASSATSGSTDTQYF
DNA: TGTGCCAGCTCAGCGACTAGCGGTAGCACAGATACGCAGTATTTT

size: few
V: TRBV7-9
D: .
J: TRBJ2-1
CDR3: CASSLKVNEQFF
DNA: TGTGCCAGCAGCTTAAAAGTAAATGAGCAGTTCTTC

size: .
V: TRBV5-6
D: TRBD1
J: TRBJ1-5
CDR3: CASSQTRAGGPQHF
DNA: TGTGCCAGCAGCCAGACCCGCGCAGGGGGGCCCCAGCATTTT

size: .
V: TRBV2
D: TRBD1
J: TRBJ2-7
CDR3: CASTDRDPYEQYF
DNA: TGTGCCAGCACTGACAGGGACCCCTACGAGCAGTACTTC

size: .
V: TRBV2
D: .
J: TRBJ2-1
CDR3: CASTGLKVKGEQFF
DNA: TGTGCCAGCACTGGACTGAAGGTGAAGGGTGAGCAGTTCTTC

size: .
V: TRBV7-2
D: .
J: TRBJ1-5
CDR3: CAGSLQWGQPQHF
DNA: TGTGCCGGCAGCTTACAATGGGGTCAGCCCCAGCATTTT

size: many
V: TRBV15
D: .
J: TRBJ1-2
CDR3: CATSREGRVNGYTF
DNA: TGTGCCACCAGCAGAGAGGGGAGAGTGAATGGCTACACCTTC

size: few
V: TRBV4-3
D: TRBD1
J: TRBJ2-1
CDR3: CASSQAGTGGNEQFF
DNA: TGCGCCAGCAGCCAGGCCGGGACAGGGGGCAATGAGCAGTTCTTC

size: many
V: TRBV7-8
D: TRBD2
J: TRBJ2-3
CDR3: CASSHGLAGTTDTQYF
DNA: TGTGCCAGCAGCCATGGACTAGCGGGGACCACAGATACGCAGTATTTT

size: .
V: TRBV20-1
D: .
J: TRBJ2-3
CDR3: CSARMVSRSTDTQYF
DNA: TGCAGTGCTAGGATGGTTAGCCGTAGCACAGATACGCAGTATTTT

size: .
V: TRBV6-5
D: .
J: TRBJ1-1
CDR3: CASSKQGGRGTEAFF
DNA: TGTGCCAGCAGTAAACAGGGTGGAAGGGGGACTGAAGCTTTCTTT

size: .
V: TRBV7-6
D: TRBD1
J: TRBJ2-3
CDR3: CASSQRGTETDTQYF
DNA: TGTGCCAGCAGCCAGCGAGGGACAGAGACAGATACGCAGTATTTT

size: .
V: TRBV11-3
D: TRBD2
J: TRBJ2-1
CDR3: CASSPGLAGGNEQFF
DNA: TGTGCCAGCAGCCCGGGACTAGCGGGGGGAAATGAGCAGTTCTTC